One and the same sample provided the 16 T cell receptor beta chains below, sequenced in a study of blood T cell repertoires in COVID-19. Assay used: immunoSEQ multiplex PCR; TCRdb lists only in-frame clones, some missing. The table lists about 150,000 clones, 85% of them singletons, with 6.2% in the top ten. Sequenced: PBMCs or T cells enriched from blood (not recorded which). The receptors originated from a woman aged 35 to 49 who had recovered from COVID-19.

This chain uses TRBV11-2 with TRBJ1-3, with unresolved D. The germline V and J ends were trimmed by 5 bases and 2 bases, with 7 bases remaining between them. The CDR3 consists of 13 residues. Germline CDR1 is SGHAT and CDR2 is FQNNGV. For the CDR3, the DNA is TGTGCCAGCAGCCCACAACCTGGAAACACCATATATTTT. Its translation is CASSPQPGNTIYF.

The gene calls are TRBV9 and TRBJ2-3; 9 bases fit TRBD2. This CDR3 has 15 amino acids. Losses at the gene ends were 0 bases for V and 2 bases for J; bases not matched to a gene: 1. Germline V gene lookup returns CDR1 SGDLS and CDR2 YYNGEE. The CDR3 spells CASSVGLAATDTQYF. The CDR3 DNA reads TGTGCCAGCAGCGTAGGACTAGCGGCCACAGATACGCAGTATTTT.

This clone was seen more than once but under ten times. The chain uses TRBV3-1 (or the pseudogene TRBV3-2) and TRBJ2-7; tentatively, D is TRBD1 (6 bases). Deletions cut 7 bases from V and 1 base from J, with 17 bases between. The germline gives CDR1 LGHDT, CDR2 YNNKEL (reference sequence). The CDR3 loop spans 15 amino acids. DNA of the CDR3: TGTGCCAGCACATTCGCAGGGGTCGATTCCTACGAGCAGTACTTC. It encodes CASTFAGVDSYEQYF.

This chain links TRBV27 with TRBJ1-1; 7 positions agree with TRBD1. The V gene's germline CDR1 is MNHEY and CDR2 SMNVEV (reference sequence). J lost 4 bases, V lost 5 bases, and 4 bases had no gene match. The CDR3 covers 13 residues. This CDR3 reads CASSSSGGTEAFF. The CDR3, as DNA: TGTGCCAGCAGTAGTTCAGGGGGCACTGAAGCTTTCTTT.

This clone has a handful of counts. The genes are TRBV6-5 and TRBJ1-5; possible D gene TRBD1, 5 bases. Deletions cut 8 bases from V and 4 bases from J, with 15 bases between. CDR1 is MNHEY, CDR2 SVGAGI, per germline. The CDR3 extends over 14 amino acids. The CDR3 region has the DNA TGTGCCAGCGGTAGTCAGGGCCGGAATCAGCCCCAGCATTTT. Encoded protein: CASGSQGRNQPQHF.

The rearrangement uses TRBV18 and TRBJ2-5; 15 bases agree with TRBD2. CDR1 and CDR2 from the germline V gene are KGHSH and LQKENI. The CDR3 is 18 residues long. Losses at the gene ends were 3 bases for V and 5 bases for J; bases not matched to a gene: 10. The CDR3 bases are TGTGCCAGCTCACCGGGACTAGCGGGGGGCGCCCTCCGGGAGACCCAGTACTTC. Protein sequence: CASSPGLAGGALRETQYF.

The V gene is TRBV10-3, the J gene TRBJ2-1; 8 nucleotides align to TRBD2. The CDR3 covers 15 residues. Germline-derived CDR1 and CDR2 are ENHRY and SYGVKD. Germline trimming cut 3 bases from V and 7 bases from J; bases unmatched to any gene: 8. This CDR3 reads CAISDGTGGRNEQFF. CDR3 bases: TGTGCCATCAGTGATGGGACGGGGGGGCGAAATGAGCAGTTCTTC.

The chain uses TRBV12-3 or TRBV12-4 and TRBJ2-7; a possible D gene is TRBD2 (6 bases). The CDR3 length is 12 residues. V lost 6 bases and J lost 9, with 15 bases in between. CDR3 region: CASSPTGRGQYF. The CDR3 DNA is TGTGCCAGCAGCCCCACGGGGCGGGGGCAGTACTTC.

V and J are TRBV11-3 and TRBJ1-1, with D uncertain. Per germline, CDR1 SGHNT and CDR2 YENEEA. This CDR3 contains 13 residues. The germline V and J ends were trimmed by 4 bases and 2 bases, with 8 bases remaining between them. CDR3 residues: CASSSQPNTEAFF. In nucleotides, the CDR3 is TGTGCCAGCAGCTCACAACCAAACACTGAAGCTTTCTTT.

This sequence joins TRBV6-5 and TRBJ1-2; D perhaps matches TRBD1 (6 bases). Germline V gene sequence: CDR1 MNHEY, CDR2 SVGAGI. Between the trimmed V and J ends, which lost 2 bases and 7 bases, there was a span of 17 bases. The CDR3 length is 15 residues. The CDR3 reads CASSYAGSGALGYTF. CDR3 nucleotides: TGTGCCAGCAGTTACGCTGGTTCAGGGGCGCTTGGCTACACCTTC.

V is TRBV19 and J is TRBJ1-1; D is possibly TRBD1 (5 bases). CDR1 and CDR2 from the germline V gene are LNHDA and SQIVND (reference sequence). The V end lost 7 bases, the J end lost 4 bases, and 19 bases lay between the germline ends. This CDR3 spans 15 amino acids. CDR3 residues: CASTLSWGQGTEAFF. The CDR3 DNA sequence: TGTGCCAGTACCTTGTCGTGGGGTCAGGGCACTGAAGCTTTCTTT. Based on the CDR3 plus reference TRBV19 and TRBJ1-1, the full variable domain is DGGITQSPKYLFRKEGQNVTLSCEQNLNHDAMYWYRQDPGQGLRLIYYSQIVNDFQKGDIAEGYSVSREKKESFPLTVTSAQKNPTAFYLCASTLSWGQGTEAFFGQGTRLTVV.

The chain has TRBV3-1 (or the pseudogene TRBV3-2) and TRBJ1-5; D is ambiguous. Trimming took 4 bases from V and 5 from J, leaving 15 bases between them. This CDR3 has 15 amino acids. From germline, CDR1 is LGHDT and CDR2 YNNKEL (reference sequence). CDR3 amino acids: CASSPTQQTYQPQHF. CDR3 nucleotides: TGTGCCAGCAGCCCTACTCAGCAGACTTATCAGCCCCAGCATTTT.

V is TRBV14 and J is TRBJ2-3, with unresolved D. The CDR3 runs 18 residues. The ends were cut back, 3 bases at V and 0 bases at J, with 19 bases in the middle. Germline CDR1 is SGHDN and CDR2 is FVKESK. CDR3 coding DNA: TGTGCCAGCAGCCACCCAAAAGAGGCAAGAACTAGCACAGATACGCAGTATTTT. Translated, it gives CASSHPKEARTSTDTQYF.

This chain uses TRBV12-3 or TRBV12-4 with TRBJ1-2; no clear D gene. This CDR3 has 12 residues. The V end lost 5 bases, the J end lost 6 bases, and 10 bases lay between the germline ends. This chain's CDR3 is CASSPGADGYTF. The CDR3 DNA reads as TGTGCCAGCAGTCCTGGAGCTGATGGCTACACCTTC.

CDR3 bases: TGTGCCAGCAGACTTCACGAGGGTGTGGAGACCCAGTACTTC. This translates into CASRLHEGVETQYF. The genes are TRBV13 and TRBJ2-5; TRBD2 is a possible D gene (5 bases). The CDR3 sequence is 14 residues long. Between the trimmed V and J ends, which lost 6 bases and 5 bases, there was a span of 16 bases. Germline loops: CDR1 PRHDT, CDR2 FYEKMQ (reference sequence).

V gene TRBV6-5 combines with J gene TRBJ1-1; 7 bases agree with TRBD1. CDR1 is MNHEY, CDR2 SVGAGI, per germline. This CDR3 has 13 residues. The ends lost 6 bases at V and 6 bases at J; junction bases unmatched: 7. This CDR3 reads CASRVTGFAEAFF. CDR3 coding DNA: TGTGCCAGCAGGGTGACAGGGTTCGCTGAAGCTTTCTTT.